This TCR beta chain was recovered during a study of cytomegalovirus exposure and HLA in healthy donors. Study-level results: Cytomegalovirus status was reportedly diagnosed by the classifier with high specificity and sensitivity. It was found in a later analysis that first-cohort TCR clusters tended to co-occur in the 95 to 150 validation repertoires. Researchers catalogued some 160 TCR beta chains as cytomegalovirus-associated.

The donors were in the approximately 120-subject validation cohort; that cohort was separate from the roughly 700-subject first cohort. As to this clone: What it binds is not known.

Clones were sequenced by immunoSEQ multiplex PCR, and TCRdb holds only the in-frame ones, with some missing. The table shows 50,000 to 80,000 clones, with around 89% occurring only once. V was pared by 0 bases and J by 4 bases, with 9 bases between. The germline V gene has CDR1 MNHNS and CDR2 SASEGT. The CDR3 extends over 14 amino acids. The sample was PBMCs. This chain connects TRBV6-1 to TRBJ1-1, with D perhaps matching TRBD1 (5 bases). The receptor comes from a woman aged 18-29 years in good health and CMV-seronegative. The CDR3 spells CASSEAGHTTEAFF. The CDR3 DNA follows: TGTGCCAGCAGTGAAGCTGGACATACCACTGAAGCTTTCTTT.